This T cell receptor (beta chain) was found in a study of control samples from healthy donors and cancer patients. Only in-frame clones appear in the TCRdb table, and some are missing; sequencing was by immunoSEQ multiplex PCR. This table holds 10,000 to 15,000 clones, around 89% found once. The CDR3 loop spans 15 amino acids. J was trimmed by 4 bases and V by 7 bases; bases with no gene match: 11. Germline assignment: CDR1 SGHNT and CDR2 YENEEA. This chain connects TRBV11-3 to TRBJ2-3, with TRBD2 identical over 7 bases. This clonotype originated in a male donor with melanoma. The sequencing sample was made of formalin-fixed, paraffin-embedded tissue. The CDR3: CASIGRAGYSDTQYF. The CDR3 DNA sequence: TGTGCCAGCATAGGAAGAGCGGGATACTCAGATACGCAGTATTTT. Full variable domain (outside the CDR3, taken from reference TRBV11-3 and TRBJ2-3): EAGVVQSPRYKIIEKKQPVAFWCNPISGHNTLYWYLQNLGQGPELLIRYENEEAVDDSQLPKDRFSAERLKGVDSTLKIQPAELGDSAVYLCASIGRAGYSDTQYFGPGTRLTVL.